Presented here are 23 T cell receptor beta chains from one specimen sequenced in a study of cytomegalovirus exposure and HLA in healthy donors. Amplification used 60 Vbeta primers and 13 Jbeta primers. Sequencing was performed with immunoSEQ multiplex PCR; in TCRdb, only in-frame clones are kept and a portion is missing. The repertoire holds under 200,000 clones, with more than 75% as singletons. The sequenced material came from PBMCs. These receptors were obtained from a girl aged 10 to 17 in good health and CMV-seropositive.

This clone was observed a single time. The rearrangement links TRBV10-3 to TRBJ1-2; no definite D call. Germline V gene sequence: CDR1 ENHRY, CDR2 SYGVKD. The V end was cut by 11 bases, the J end by 4 bases, with 17 bases between. This CDR3 has 13 amino acids. Written as DNA, the CDR3 is TGTGCCGCCCGAAACGACGGAGCCTATGGCTACACCTTC. It encodes CAARNDGAYGYTF.

The V and J genes are TRBV28 and TRBJ2-7; TRBD2 might be the D (6 bases). CDR1 MDHEN and CDR2 SYDVKM come from the germline V gene. The CDR3 loop spans 12 amino acids. Trimming cost V 5 bases and J 2 bases, with 7 bases left between them. CDR3 in amino acids: CASSRRAYEQYF. CDR3 in DNA: TGTGCCAGCAGTAGGAGGGCCTACGAGCAGTACTTC.

The chain employs TRBV7-9 and TRBJ1-1; no clear D gene. Trimming took off 5 bases at V and 3 bases at J, with 7 bases between the two ends. The CDR3 has 12 amino acids. CDR1 and CDR2 from the germline V gene are SEHNR and FQNEAQ (reference sequence). CDR3 region: CASSLRYTEAFF. The CDR3 nucleotides are TGTGCCAGCAGCCTCAGGTACACTGAAGCTTTCTTT.

V usage is TRBV4-1 and J usage is TRBJ1-1; possibly TRBD1 for D (6 bases). Germline CDR1 reads MGHRA; CDR2 reads YSYEKL. This CDR3 is built from 16 residues. V lost 4 bases to trimming and J lost 1 base, with 16 bases between them. CDR3 bases: TGCGCCAGCAGCCCCGCATACCCGGACAGGAACACTGAAGCTTTCTTT. It encodes CASSPAYPDRNTEAFF.

The chain employs TRBV25-1 and TRBJ2-3; no reliable D call. CDR3 size: 11 residues. V lost 8 bases to trimming and J lost 7 bases, with 10 bases between them. CDR1 and CDR2 (germline): MGHDK, SYGVNS. The CDR3 sequence: CASQTRHTQYF. CDR3 nucleotide sequence: TGTGCCAGCCAGACTCGTCATACGCAGTATTTT.

CDR3 protein: CASRTGQENTEAFF. The CDR3 DNA reads as TGTGCCAGCAGGACGGGACAAGAGAACACTGAAGCTTTCTTT. This chain links TRBV5-4 with TRBJ1-1; maybe TRBD1 (6 bases). This CDR3 region has 14 residues. In germline, CDR1 is SGHNT, CDR2 YYREEE (reference sequence). The V end was cut by 5 bases, the J end by 1 base, with 12 bases between.

V usage is TRBV5-4 and J usage is TRBJ2-5; D perhaps matches TRBD2 (6 bases). CDR3 length equals 14 residues. V was trimmed by 4 bases and J by 3 bases, leaving 13 bases between them. Germline V gene data show CDR1 as SGHNT and CDR2 as YYREEE (reference sequence). CDR3 DNA: TGTGCCAGCAGCCGACTAGACTTGAAAGAGACCCAGTACTTC. Its translation is CASSRLDLKETQYF. The whole variable domain, filled in from reference TRBV5-4 and TRBJ2-5, reads ETGVTQSPTHLIKTRGQQVTLRCSSQSGHNTVSWYQQALGQGPQFIFQYYREEENGRGNFPPRFSGLQFPNYSSELNVNALELDDSALYLCASSRLDLKETQYFGPGTRLLVL.

The V gene is TRBV6-5, the J gene TRBJ1-4; D might be TRBD1 (6 bases). Trimming took off 6 bases at V and 5 bases at J, with 16 bases between the two ends. This CDR3 region has 15 residues. Germline CDR1 is MNHEY and CDR2 is SVGAGI. CDR3 nucleotide sequence: TGTGCCAGCAGGCGAAACAGGGACACGAATGAAAAACTGTTTTTT. It codes for CASRRNRDTNEKLFF.

This clone appeared once. This CDR3 is CSVEDVSYEQYF. In DNA form, the CDR3 reads TGCAGCGTTGAAGACGTATCCTACGAGCAGTACTTC. This chain connects TRBV29-1 to TRBJ2-7; D is unresolved. Trimming took 0 bases from V and 1 from J, leaving 4 bases between them. The CDR3 sequence is 12 residues long. CDR1 is SQVTM and CDR2 is ANQGSEA in the germline V gene.

This clone came up once. The V and J genes are TRBV28 and TRBJ2-7, with TRBD1 matching over 7 bases. CDR3 length equals 16 residues. The trim removed 6 bases at V and 6 bases at J, leaving 17 bases unmatched. The germline V gene encodes CDR1 MDHEN and CDR2 SYDVKM. CDR3 protein: CASSRPGTEPLGEQYF. The DNA of the CDR3 is TGTGCCAGCAGCCGCCCCGGGACAGAACCGTTGGGCGAGCAGTACTTC.

As DNA, the CDR3 is TGTGCCAGCAGACGTGGGGGGGGCACTGAAGCTTTCTTT. Translated, it gives CASRRGGGTEAFF. This sequence joins TRBV7-9 and TRBJ1-1, with D tentatively TRBD1 (5 bases). V was cut by 6 bases and J by 4 bases, with 12 bases left in between. Per the germline V gene, CDR1 is SEHNR and CDR2 is FQNEAQ (reference sequence). The CDR3 extends over 13 amino acids.

This clone was seen just once. The chain combines TRBV5-1 with TRBJ1-4, with D possibly being TRBD1 (6 bases). V shed 4 bases and J shed 7 bases, with 14 bases lying between them. CDR1 SGHRS and CDR2 YFSETQ come from the germline V gene. This CDR3 is built from 14 residues. CDR3 loop: CASSPRGGGEKLFF. The CDR3 DNA reads TGCGCCAGCAGCCCCAGGGGTGGGGGTGAAAAACTGTTTTTT.

The chain combines TRBV30 with TRBJ2-5, with TRBD2 matching over 11 bases. The CDR3 has 18 amino acids. The germline gives CDR1 GTSNPN, CDR2 SVGIG (reference sequence). V trimming: 4 bases; J trimming: 2 bases; junction bases outside the gene matches: 15. In DNA, the CDR3 is TGTGCCTGGAAAGCACCCGGGACTAGCGGAACAAAACAAGAGACCCAGTACTTC. This codes for CAWKAPGTSGTKQETQYF.

V is TRBV18 and J is TRBJ1-2; D perhaps matches TRBD1 (5 bases). Trimming took off 3 bases at V and 8 bases at J, with 13 bases between the two ends. CDR1 KGHSH and CDR2 LQKENI come from the germline V gene. CDR3 length: 13 amino acids. The CDR3 is CASSPVGVDGYTF. CDR3 coding DNA: TGTGCCAGCTCACCTGTAGGGGTGGACGGCTACACCTTC. The full variable domain, in which reference TRBV18 and TRBJ1-2 provide the parts outside the CDR3, is NAGVMQNPRHLVRRRGQEARLRCSPMKGHSHVYWYRQLPEEGLKFMVYLQKENIIDESGMPKERFSAEFPKEGPSILRIQQVVRGDSAAYFCASSPVGVDGYTFGSGTRLTVV.

This chain links TRBV5-4 with TRBJ1-2, with D possibly matching TRBD1 (5 bases). Trimming left V 4 bases short and J 4 bases short, with 20 bases between. This CDR3 is built from 16 residues. Germline CDR1 and CDR2: SGHNT and YYREEE (reference sequence). CDR3 sequence (DNA): TGTGCCAGCAGCGCCGTCCTCGAGGGACTCAGCTATGGCTACACCTTC. Translating it yields CASSAVLEGLSYGYTF.

The rearrangement uses TRBV5-4 and TRBJ2-1, with a tentative D call TRBD1 (5 bases). The CDR3 sequence is 14 residues long. CDR1 is SGHNT and CDR2 is YYREEE in the germline V gene (reference sequence). Trimming took off 6 bases at V and 3 bases at J, with 13 bases between the two ends. The CDR3 coding sequence is TGTGCCAGCAAACAAGGACAAAACTACAATGAGCAGTTCTTC. This translates into CASKQGQNYNEQFF.

The sample holds one count of this clone. The chain has TRBV2 and TRBJ1-4, with D uncertain. CDR1 and CDR2 from the germline V gene are SNHLY and FYNNEI. The CDR3 length is 14 residues. Trimming cost V 4 bases and J 4 bases, with 10 bases left between them. CDR3 coding DNA: TGTGCCAGCAGTGCGGGGAGCCATAATGAAAAACTGTTTTTT. This translates into CASSAGSHNEKLFF. The full variable domain, in which reference TRBV2 and TRBJ1-4 provide the parts outside the CDR3, is EPEVTQTPSHQVTQMGQEVILRCVPISNHLYFYWYRQILGQKVEFLVSFYNNEISEKSEIFDDQFSVERPDGSNFTLKIRSTKLEDSAMYFCASSAGSHNEKLFFGSGTQLSVL.

The gene calls are TRBV19 and TRBJ1-2; D uncertain. The CDR3 covers 13 residues. Looked up from germline, CDR1 is LNHDA and CDR2 is SQIVND (reference sequence). Trimming took off 3 bases at V and 2 bases at J, with 7 bases between the two ends. The CDR3 loop is CASSIRRNYGYTF. Written as DNA, the CDR3 is TGTGCCAGTAGTATTAGGAGGAACTATGGCTACACCTTC.

The V gene is TRBV5-1, the J gene TRBJ2-6, with D possibly matching TRBD2 (5 bases). This CDR3 is built from 18 residues. Germline lookup yields CDR1 SGHRS and CDR2 YFSETQ. Trimming shortened V by 1 base and J by 4 bases, and 18 bases separated the two germline ends. The CDR3 DNA reads TGCGCCAGCAGCTTGTTTAGGCCGGCGGGCACCGGGGCCAACGTCCTGACTTTC. The encoded protein is CASSLFRPAGTGANVLTF.

This clone was recorded only once. One junction end disagrees with the germline gene, perhaps due to a read error. This chain connects TRBV5-1 to TRBJ2-7, with 12 positions matching TRBD2. The length of the CDR3 is 15 residues. CDR1 and CDR2 (germline): SGHRS, YFSETQ. This chain's CDR3 is CASSLATSGSTGWDF. The CDR3 region has the DNA TGCGCCAGCAGCTTGGCGACTAGCGGGAGTACTGGGTGGGACTTC.

This chain uses TRBV28 with TRBJ2-5; TRBD1 aligns across 9 bases. Germline CDR1 reads MDHEN; CDR2 reads SYDVKM. The CDR3 runs 16 residues. J was trimmed by 2 bases and V by 4 bases; bases with no gene match: 8. The CDR3 sequence is CASSSPTGTGQETQYF. CDR3 coding DNA: TGTGCCAGCAGTTCCCCTACCGGGACAGGGCAAGAGACCCAGTACTTC.

This chain joins TRBV2 and TRBJ1-2, with a tentative D call TRBD1 (5 bases). This CDR3 comprises 14 residues. V was trimmed by 4 bases and J by 4 bases, leaving 13 bases between them. Per germline, CDR1 SNHLY and CDR2 FYNNEI. The chain's CDR3 is CASSGGRVSYGYTF. The CDR3 coding sequence is TGTGCCAGCAGTGGGGGCAGGGTCTCCTATGGCTACACCTTC.

The chain has TRBV6-6 and TRBJ2-5, with a tentative D call TRBD1 (5 bases). CDR1 is MNHNY and CDR2 is SVGAGI in the germline V gene (reference sequence). This CDR3 is built from 14 residues. Trimming cost V 6 bases and J 1 base, with 12 bases left between them. The CDR3 DNA reads as TGTGCCAGCAGCAACGGCAGGGTCCAAGAGACCCAGTACTTC. Its protein is CASSNGRVQETQYF.